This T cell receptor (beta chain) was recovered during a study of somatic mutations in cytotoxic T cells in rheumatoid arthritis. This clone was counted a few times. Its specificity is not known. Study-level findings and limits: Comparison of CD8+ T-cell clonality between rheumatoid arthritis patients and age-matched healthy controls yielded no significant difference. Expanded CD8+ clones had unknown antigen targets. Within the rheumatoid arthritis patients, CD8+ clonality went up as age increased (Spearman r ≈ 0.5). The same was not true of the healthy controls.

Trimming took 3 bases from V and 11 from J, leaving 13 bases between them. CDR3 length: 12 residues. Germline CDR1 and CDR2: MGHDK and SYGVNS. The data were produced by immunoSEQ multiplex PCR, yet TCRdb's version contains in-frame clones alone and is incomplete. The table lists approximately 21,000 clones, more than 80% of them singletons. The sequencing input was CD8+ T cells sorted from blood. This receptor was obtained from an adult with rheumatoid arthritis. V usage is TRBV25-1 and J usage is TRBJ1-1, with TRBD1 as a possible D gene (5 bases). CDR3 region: CASSDRPGRAFF. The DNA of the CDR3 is TGTGCCAGCAGTGATAGACCAGGGAGGGCTTTCTTT.